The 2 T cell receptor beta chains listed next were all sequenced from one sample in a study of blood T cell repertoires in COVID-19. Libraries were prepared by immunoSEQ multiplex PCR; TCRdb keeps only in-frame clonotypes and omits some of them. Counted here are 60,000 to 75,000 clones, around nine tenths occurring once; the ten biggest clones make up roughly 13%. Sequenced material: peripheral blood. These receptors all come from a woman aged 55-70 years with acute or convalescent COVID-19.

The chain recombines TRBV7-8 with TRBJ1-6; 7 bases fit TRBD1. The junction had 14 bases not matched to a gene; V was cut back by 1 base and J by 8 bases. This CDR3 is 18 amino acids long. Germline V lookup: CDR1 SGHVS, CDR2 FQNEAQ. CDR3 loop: CASSLVPPGQTSYSPLHF. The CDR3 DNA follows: TGTGCCAGCAGCTTAGTCCCACCGGGACAGACCTCCTATTCACCCCTCCACTTT.

DNA for the CDR3: TGTGCCAGCAGTATGGACAGGAGAAAAAATCAGCCCCAGCATTTT. Its translation is CASSMDRRKNQPQHF. The chain couples TRBV6-6 to TRBJ1-5, with 7 nucleotides matching TRBD1. CDR3 size: 15 residues. CDR1 and CDR2 (germline): MNHNY, SVGAGI (reference sequence). Losses at the gene ends were 5 bases for V and 4 bases for J; bases not matched to a gene: 8.